The 21 T cell receptor beta chains below all came from one sample that was sequenced in a study of blood T cells in healthy people across ages. Through a sample-barcoded 5' primer and a J-beta primer mix, a second PCR was run for about 6 to 11 cycles. TCRdb analysed the 5' RACE reads with MiXCR anew, one entry per CDR3 protein. The sample consists of approximately 1.5 million distinct CDR3 sequences, about 32% of them appearing once. The sample was blood. The receptors here all came from a woman aged 25 to 45 in good health.

This clonotype was seen a handful of times. This sequence joins TRBV2 and TRBJ2-5; unclear D gene. Germline V lookup: CDR1 SNHLY, CDR2 FYNNEI. Trimming pared 6 bases from V and 4 bases from J, leaving 12 bases between. The CDR3 runs 13 residues. CDR3 bases: TGTGCCAGCAGCAGGAACCCCCGAGAGACCCAGTACTTC. Its protein product is CASSRNPRETQYF.

As to this clonotype: A much larger clone sits a single nucleotide away, making a read error possible. This rearrangement joins TRBV29-1 to TRBJ2-7; 9 nucleotides align to TRBD1. The germline gives CDR1 SQVTM, CDR2 ANQGSEA. This CDR3 has 12 amino acids. The DNA for the CDR3 is TGCGGCGTTGGACAGGGGATATACGAGCAGTACTTC. It is translated as CGVGQGIYEQYF.

This clonotype has a handful of counts. At one of its ends the junction is not consistent with the germline gene, which may arise from a read error. The V and J genes are TRBV29-1 and TRBJ1-2, with D unresolved. Per the germline V gene, CDR1 is SQVTM and CDR2 is ANQGSEA. The CDR3 totals 12 residues. The CDR3 loop is CSVVDGYYGCTF. DNA for the CDR3: TGCAGCGTTGTGGACGGGTATTATGGCTGCACCTTC. Drawing the rest from reference TRBV29-1 and TRBJ1-2, the complete variable domain is SAVISQKPSRDICQRGTSLTIQCQVDSQVTMMFWYRQQPGQSLTLIATANQGSEATYESGFVIDKFPISRPNLTFSTLTVSNMSPEDSSIYLCSVVDGYYGCTFGSGTRLTVV.

V usage is TRBV20-1 and J usage is TRBJ2-5; D assignment may be TRBD1 or TRBD2 (5 bases each). Germline CDR1 is DFQATT and CDR2 is SNEGSKA (reference sequence). This CDR3 comprises 11 residues. V lost 5 bases and J 12 bases, leaving 16 bases between the germline ends. DNA for the CDR3: TGCAGTGCTGCAGACGGGGACGAGGAGTACTTC. Translation: CSAADGDEEYF.

The genes are TRBV28 and TRBJ2-4; TRBD1 matches 10 bases. This CDR3 is 19 amino acids long. Germline V gene lookup returns CDR1 MDHEN and CDR2 SYDVKM. The J segment lost 0 bases and the V segment lost 4 bases, leaving 12 bases of the junction unmatched. CDR3 sequence: CASSSNRQGALLAKNIQYF. The CDR3 DNA is TGTGCCAGCAGTTCGAACCGACAGGGGGCCCTTCTAGCCAAAAACATTCAGTACTTC.

This clonotype was detected a few times. V usage is TRBV20-1 and J usage is TRBJ2-7; 8 bases match TRBD2. The CDR3 has 15 amino acids. Losses at the gene ends were 3 bases for V and 0 bases for J; bases not matched to a gene: 7. Germline values: CDR1 DFQATT, CDR2 SNEGSKA (reference sequence). The DNA for the CDR3 is TGCAGTGCTAGGAATAGCGGGAAGAGCTCCTACGAGCAGTACTTC. Amino acid sequence: CSARNSGKSSYEQYF.

The rearrangement links TRBV5-1 to TRBJ1-1; maybe TRBD1 (6 bases). The CDR3 has 15 residues. V was trimmed by 2 bases and J by 5 bases, leaving 16 bases between them. Germline assignment: CDR1 SGHRS and CDR2 YFSETQ. The CDR3 DNA is TGCGCCAGCAGCTTCGGGGACACCCGCGGAACTGAAGCTTTCTTT. This encodes CASSFGDTRGTEAFF. Drawing the rest from reference TRBV5-1 and TRBJ1-1, the complete variable domain is KAGVTQTPRYLIKTRGQQVTLSCSPISGHRSVSWYQQTPGQGLQFLFEYFSETQRNKGNFPGRFSGRQFSNSRSEMNVSTLELGDSALYLCASSFGDTRGTEAFFGQGTRLTVV.

The chain carries TRBV20-1 and TRBJ1-6, with D maybe TRBD1 (6 bases). Deletions cut 5 bases from V and 9 bases from J, with 14 bases between. This CDR3 is 13 amino acids long. CDR1 is DFQATT and CDR2 is SNEGSKA in the germline V gene (reference sequence). The CDR3 spells CSASEGVRSPLHF. The CDR3 coding sequence is TGCAGTGCTTCAGAGGGGGTTCGTTCACCCCTCCACTTT.

The V gene is TRBV5-4, the J gene TRBJ2-3, with 8 bases fitting TRBD2. Germline-derived CDR1 and CDR2 are SGHNT and YYREEE (reference sequence). Trimming took 0 bases from V and 4 from J; bases not matched to a gene: 4. CDR3 length: 15 residues. The DNA of the CDR3 is TGTGCCAGCAGCTTGGGACGGACTAGCTCAGATACGCAGTATTTT. Translated: CASSLGRTSSDTQYF.

V is TRBV28 and J is TRBJ1-2; 11 bases align to TRBD1. Germline CDR1 and CDR2: MDHEN and SYDVKM. V lost 8 bases to trimming and J lost 5 bases; unmatched junction nucleotides: 13. The CDR3 is 16 residues long. CDR3 nucleotide sequence: TGTGCCAGCGTACGGACAGGGGGCAGGCCTGGGTATGGCTACACCTTC. Its protein product is CASVRTGGRPGYGYTF.

A note on this clonotype: The junction differs from germline at one of its ends, possibly a read error. The chain joins TRBV5-1 to TRBJ1-2, with 10 positions matching TRBD1. Germline loops: CDR1 SGHRS, CDR2 YFSETQ. The CDR3 contains 14 residues. CDR3 loop: CASSLGDRGYGDTF. CDR3 sequence (DNA): TGCGCCAGCAGCTTGGGGGACAGGGGATATGGCGACACCTTC.

The CDR3 is CASSEPSGVYEQYF. The CDR3 nucleotides are TGTGCCAGCAGTGAACCTAGCGGGGTCTACGAGCAGTACTTC. V gene TRBV2 combines with J gene TRBJ2-7; 9 bases match TRBD2. J was trimmed by 3 bases and V by 2 bases; bases with no gene match: 2. The CDR3 has 14 residues. Germline assignment: CDR1 SNHLY and CDR2 FYNNEI.

This clonotype was seen a handful of times. The rearrangement links TRBV20-1 to TRBJ1-2; 7 bases map to TRBD1. Germline CDR1 and CDR2: DFQATT and SNEGSKA (reference sequence). The CDR3 sequence is 15 residues long. The J segment lost 8 bases and the V segment lost 0 bases, leaving 12 bases of the junction unmatched. In DNA, the CDR3 is TGCAGTGCTAGAGATTCGAGACAGGGAAGTACGGGCTACACCTTC. This sequence encodes CSARDSRQGSTGYTF.

The chain combines TRBV5-1 with TRBJ2-3; 7 bases match TRBD2. CDR3 length equals 14 residues. Losses at the gene ends were 5 bases for V and 3 bases for J; bases not matched to a gene: 6. From germline, CDR1 is SGHRS and CDR2 YFSETQ. The CDR3 DNA follows: TGCGCCAGCAGTTGCGGTAGCGGGACAGATACGCAGTATTTT. Translating gives CASSCGSGTDTQYF.

The chain joins TRBV6-2 or TRBV6-3 to TRBJ1-5, with 7 bases that match TRBD1. The V gene's germline CDR1 is MNHEY and CDR2 SVGEGT. With 8 bases clipped from V and 6 bases from J, the junction kept 13 bases outside the gene matches. This CDR3 region has 15 residues. The CDR3 spells CASLDTGVGVQPQHF. In DNA form, the CDR3 reads TGTGCCAGCTTAGATACAGGGGTCGGGGTTCAGCCCCAGCATTTT.

The genes are TRBV5-1 and TRBJ2-1; no firm D call. This CDR3 contains 14 residues. The V end lost 6 bases, the J end lost 0 bases, and 10 bases lay between the germline ends. The germline CDR1 and CDR2 sequences are SGHRS and YFSETQ. CDR3 protein: CASTPDLSYNEQFF. The CDR3 DNA follows: TGCGCCAGCACCCCGGACCTCTCCTACAATGAGCAGTTCTTC.

This clonotype was observed a handful of times. The chain links TRBV20-1 to TRBJ2-7, with 7 bases identical to TRBD1. The CDR3 covers 11 residues. V was clipped by 6 bases and J by 6 bases; unmatched bases: 5. Germline assignment: CDR1 DFQATT and CDR2 SNEGSKA (reference sequence). CDR3 DNA: TGCAGTGCGGTGTACAGGGGCGAGCAGTACTTC. This sequence encodes CSAVYRGEQYF.

As concerns this clonotype: An end of the junction does not agree with germline; a read error may underlie this. V gene TRBV10-2 combines with J gene TRBJ2-3; 14 bases match TRBD2. The CDR3 length is 17 residues. The germline gives CDR1 WSHSY, CDR2 SAAADI. In DNA, the CDR3 is TGCACCAGCAGTGGCCGGGGCGGACTAGCGGGGGGAGATACGCAGTATTTT. This codes for CTSSGRGGLAGGDTQYF.

This clonotype appeared a few times. The V gene is TRBV14, the J gene TRBJ2-3; no clear D gene. CDR1 and CDR2 (germline): SGHDN, FVKESK. The CDR3 spans 15 residues. With 0 bases removed from V and 2 bases from J, the gap between germline ends came to 9 bases. CDR3: CASSQDVAATDTQYF. The DNA of the CDR3 is TGTGCCAGCAGCCAAGATGTTGCAGCCACAGATACGCAGTATTTT.

The chain recombines TRBV20-1 with TRBJ2-7; 7 positions agree with TRBD1. The CDR3 sequence is 14 residues long. Losses at the gene ends were 6 bases for V and 0 bases for J; bases not matched to a gene: 8. Germline V gene data show CDR1 as DFQATT and CDR2 as SNEGSKA (reference sequence). CDR3 in amino acids: CSASEGGLSYEQYF. As DNA, the CDR3 is TGCAGTGCCTCAGAAGGGGGCCTCTCCTACGAGCAGTACTTC.

The gene calls are TRBV27 and TRBJ2-7, with TRBD1 identical over 9 bases. The germline gives CDR1 MNHEY, CDR2 SMNVEV (reference sequence). CDR3 length: 14 residues. V dropped 3 bases and J dropped 5; count of bases not matched to a gene: 5. The CDR3 bases are TGTGCCAGCAGTTTCCGACAGGGGGTCCACGAGCAGTACTTC. It specifies CASSFRQGVHEQYF.